This T cell receptor beta chain was recorded in a study of neoadjuvant anti-PD-1 for oral cavity cancer. Study-wide results and limits: Post-nivolumab, blood T cell clonality was significantly elevated in non-responders.

Remarks on this clone: As yet, its antigen is unknown.

The repertoire was sequenced with immunoSEQ multiplex PCR; TCRdb's copy has only in-frame clones and lacks some. This sample yields 15,000 or so clones, of which 60% to 80% are seen a single time; 2.6% belongs to the top ten. The source of this sequence is a person aged 40 to 85 with oral cavity squamous cell carcinoma. The specimen was PBMCs, collected before nivolumab (anti-PD-1) treatment.

The CDR3 region is CASSLGTGVAEKLFF. The CDR3 DNA reads TGTGCCAGCAGCTTGGGGACAGGGGTGGCGGAAAAACTGTTTTTT. V usage is TRBV5-6 and J usage is TRBJ1-4; TRBD1 aligns across 9 bases. Per the germline V gene, CDR1 is SGHDT and CDR2 is YYEEEE. The V and J ends lost 0 bases and 8 bases, in that order; junction bases with no gene match: 5. The CDR3 has 15 amino acids.